Listed below are T cell receptor beta chains from one sample, sequenced in a study of blood T cell repertoires in COVID-19. Produced via immunoSEQ multiplex PCR; TCRdb's table is partial and in-frame only. The table lists 110,000 to 150,000 clones, approximately 86% of them singletons. The specimen was peripheral blood. The source of these receptors is a man aged 65 to 85 with acute or convalescent COVID-19. Both conserved end residues are part of each CDR3. Fields, in order: CDR3 DNA, CDR3 protein, V gene, D gene, J gene, clone size. The D gene is left open where the match is weak. The size of a clone is reported for some rows only, either as once, few or many, or as a class for expanded clones.

CDR3nt: TGTGCCAGCAGCTTAGTCCCGAGAGCTAGGACTGAAGCTTTCTTT; CDR3aa: CASSLVPRARTEAFF; v_gene: TRBV7-2; d_gene: .; j_gene: TRBJ1-1; abundance: .
CDR3nt: TGTGCCAGTAGTATAGGGGCCACATATGGCTACACCTTC; CDR3aa: CASSIGATYGYTF; v_gene: TRBV19; d_gene: .; j_gene: TRBJ1-2; abundance: once
CDR3nt: TGCGCCAGCAGCTTGGGTGGGACTAGCGGGGGGTCGTACAATGAGCAGTTCTTC; CDR3aa: CASSLGGTSGGSYNEQFF; v_gene: TRBV5-1; d_gene: TRBD2; j_gene: TRBJ2-1; abundance: .
CDR3nt: TGTGCCAGCAGCGCCACAGGGACGAGGGGCTACACCTTC; CDR3aa: CASSATGTRGYTF; v_gene: TRBV7-2; d_gene: .; j_gene: TRBJ1-2; abundance: .
CDR3nt: TGTGCCAGCAGCTTGGCGGGTCGATTGGCCAAAAACATTCAGTACTTC; CDR3aa: CASSLAGRLAKNIQYF; v_gene: TRBV5-6; d_gene: .; j_gene: TRBJ2-4; abundance: .
CDR3nt: TGTGCCAGCGGCCCTCGAGCGGGTGCCCAAGAGACCCAGTACTTC; CDR3aa: CASGPRAGAQETQYF; v_gene: TRBV11-2; d_gene: .; j_gene: TRBJ2-5; abundance: once
CDR3nt: TGTGCCAGCAGTTACTCGAGCGTCAGGGACTACGAGCAGTACTTC; CDR3aa: CASSYSSVRDYEQYF; v_gene: TRBV6-5; d_gene: .; j_gene: TRBJ2-7; abundance: .
CDR3nt: TGTGCCAGCAGTGGACGGACAGGGAATAAACAAGAGACCCAGTACTTC; CDR3aa: CASSGRTGNKQETQYF; v_gene: TRBV6-1; d_gene: TRBD1; j_gene: TRBJ2-5; abundance: .
CDR3nt: TGTGCCAGCTTACAGGGGTGGGGTGAAAAACTGTTTTTT; CDR3aa: CASLQGWGEKLFF; v_gene: TRBV28; d_gene: TRBD1; j_gene: TRBJ1-4; abundance: .
CDR3nt: TGTGCCAGCAGCCAAGCATGGAGTACTAACTATGGCTACACCTTC; CDR3aa: CASSQAWSTNYGYTF; v_gene: TRBV3-1/TRBV3-2; d_gene: .; j_gene: TRBJ1-2; abundance: once
CDR3nt: TGTGCCAGCAGCGGATCTAGGGGGAACACTGAAGCTTTCTTT; CDR3aa: CASSGSRGNTEAFF; v_gene: TRBV11-2; d_gene: .; j_gene: TRBJ1-1; abundance: few
CDR3nt: TGTGCCACCCAGAGGATAGATACTGGAAACACCATATATTTT; CDR3aa: CATQRIDTGNTIYF; v_gene: TRBV2; d_gene: .; j_gene: TRBJ1-3; abundance: .
CDR3nt: TGTGCCAGCAGCCAAGGTGATCTAGAAAACACCGGGGAGCTGTTTTTT; CDR3aa: CASSQGDLENTGELFF; v_gene: TRBV3-1/TRBV3-2; d_gene: .; j_gene: TRBJ2-2; abundance: .
CDR3nt: TGTGCCAGTAGTATTACTCCCGGGGATGTTGAGCAGTTCTTC; CDR3aa: CASSITPGDVEQFF; v_gene: TRBV19; d_gene: .; j_gene: TRBJ2-1; abundance: .
CDR3nt: TGCGCCAGCAGCCAAGATGGCGGGATTGGCAATCAGCCCCAGCATTTT; CDR3aa: CASSQDGGIGNQPQHF; v_gene: TRBV4-1; d_gene: .; j_gene: TRBJ1-5; abundance: few
CDR3nt: TGTGCCATCAGTCACCACACAGGGATGAACACTGAAGCTTTCTTT; CDR3aa: CAISHHTGMNTEAFF; v_gene: TRBV10-3; d_gene: .; j_gene: TRBJ1-1; abundance: .
CDR3nt: TGTGCCAGCAGTTTATTCGGCACTGAAGCTTTCTTT; CDR3aa: CASSLFGTEAFF; v_gene: TRBV12-3/TRBV12-4; d_gene: .; j_gene: TRBJ1-1; abundance: .
CDR3nt: TGTGCCAGCAGCCTCAGGGACAGGGACAGCTCCTATAATTCACCCCTCCACTTT; CDR3aa: CASSLRDRDSSYNSPLHF; v_gene: TRBV7-8; d_gene: TRBD1; j_gene: TRBJ1-6; abundance: .
CDR3nt: TGTGCCAGCGGACCCGACAGGGAGAATTCACCCCTCCACTTT; CDR3aa: CASGPDRENSPLHF; v_gene: TRBV27; d_gene: TRBD1; j_gene: TRBJ1-6; abundance: .
CDR3nt: TGTGCCAGCAGTGACGAGCTCGGGAGGTTTGGCTACACCTTC; CDR3aa: CASSDELGRFGYTF; v_gene: TRBV6-1; d_gene: .; j_gene: TRBJ1-2; abundance: .
CDR3nt: TGTGCCAGCAGCTTAGGGACGGAGGGCATTCAGTACTTC; CDR3aa: CASSLGTEGIQYF; v_gene: TRBV7-2; d_gene: .; j_gene: TRBJ2-4; abundance: .
CDR3nt: TGTGCCAGTAGCACGCTAGCGGGGTCGTACAATGAGCAGTTCTTC; CDR3aa: CASSTLAGSYNEQFF; v_gene: TRBV19; d_gene: TRBD2; j_gene: TRBJ2-1; abundance: .
CDR3nt: TGTGCCAGCAGGCGGGACTCCGGACACAATGAGCAGTTCTTC; CDR3aa: CASRRDSGHNEQFF; v_gene: TRBV6-5; d_gene: .; j_gene: TRBJ2-1; abundance: .
CDR3nt: TGTGCCAGCAGCGTAGAAGGGACAGGGGCCGATACGCAGTATTTT; CDR3aa: CASSVEGTGADTQYF; v_gene: TRBV9; d_gene: TRBD1; j_gene: TRBJ2-3; abundance: .
CDR3nt: TGTGCCAGCAGGACTAGCGGTTACAATGAGCAGTTCTTC; CDR3aa: CASRTSGYNEQFF; v_gene: TRBV6-5; d_gene: TRBD2; j_gene: TRBJ2-1; abundance: .
CDR3nt: TGTGCCAGCAGCCCAAGGGACACGCAGAACACTGAAGCTTTCTTT; CDR3aa: CASSPRDTQNTEAFF; v_gene: TRBV11-2; d_gene: .; j_gene: TRBJ1-1; abundance: .
CDR3nt: TGTGCCAGCAGCCCAGCATCGGGCAATGAGCAGTTCTTC; CDR3aa: CASSPASGNEQFF; v_gene: TRBV7-2; d_gene: .; j_gene: TRBJ2-1; abundance: .
CDR3nt: TGTGCCAGCAGCGTAGGGAGTCCACATACGCAGTATTTT; CDR3aa: CASSVGSPHTQYF; v_gene: TRBV9; d_gene: .; j_gene: TRBJ2-3; abundance: .
CDR3nt: TGTGCCAGCAGCGCGGGACTAGGGGGCCGCGAGCAGTACTTC; CDR3aa: CASSAGLGGREQYF; v_gene: TRBV9; d_gene: .; j_gene: TRBJ2-7; abundance: .
CDR3nt: TGTGCCAGCAGCTTGGCTAGCGGGGGACTCTACGAGCAGTACTTC; CDR3aa: CASSLASGGLYEQYF; v_gene: TRBV5-5; d_gene: TRBD2; j_gene: TRBJ2-7; abundance: .
CDR3nt: TGTGCCAGCAGCCAAGATCCCGGACTGCTAGATACGCAGTATTTT; CDR3aa: CASSQDPGLLDTQYF; v_gene: TRBV14; d_gene: .; j_gene: TRBJ2-3; abundance: .
CDR3nt: TGCGCCAGCAGCTTAGGAACAGGGCAAGCGGGCAATCAGCCCCAGCATTTT; CDR3aa: CASSLGTGQAGNQPQHF; v_gene: TRBV5-1; d_gene: .; j_gene: TRBJ1-5; abundance: .
CDR3nt: TGTGCCAGCAGTCCCAGCGGGACGGCTGAAGCTTTCTTT; CDR3aa: CASSPSGTAEAFF; v_gene: TRBV6-5; d_gene: .; j_gene: TRBJ1-1; abundance: few
CDR3nt: TGTGCCAGCAGCGAGGGGACTAGCGGGAGGGAAGTCGTTAGTGAGCAGTTCTTC; CDR3aa: CASSEGTSGREVVSEQFF; v_gene: TRBV9; d_gene: TRBD2; j_gene: TRBJ2-1; abundance: once
CDR3nt: TGCGCCAGCAGCCCAAGCAGGGGTGATAGCAATCAGCCCCAGCATTTT; CDR3aa: CASSPSRGDSNQPQHF; v_gene: TRBV5-1; d_gene: .; j_gene: TRBJ1-5; abundance: .
CDR3nt: TGTGCCAGCAGCTTTTCCACCGGGAAGAATTCACCCCTCCACTTT; CDR3aa: CASSFSTGKNSPLHF; v_gene: TRBV11-2; d_gene: .; j_gene: TRBJ1-6; abundance: .
CDR3nt: TGCGCCAGCAGCGCGGGACAGTCTAATGAAAAACTGTTTTTT; CDR3aa: CASSAGQSNEKLFF; v_gene: TRBV5-1; d_gene: TRBD1; j_gene: TRBJ1-4; abundance: .
CDR3nt: TGTGCCAGCAGAACGATGACAGGCCTAAGCGATACGCAGTATTTT; CDR3aa: CASRTMTGLSDTQYF; v_gene: TRBV27; d_gene: .; j_gene: TRBJ2-3; abundance: .
CDR3nt: TGTGCCAGCAGCCCCGGGCACCCGGGAAGTGGTGAGCAGTTCTTC; CDR3aa: CASSPGHPGSGEQFF; v_gene: TRBV11-2; d_gene: .; j_gene: TRBJ2-1; abundance: few
CDR3nt: TGTGCCAGCAGCCATAGGGGGAGCAATCAGCCCCAGCATTTT; CDR3aa: CASSHRGSNQPQHF; v_gene: TRBV6-8; d_gene: .; j_gene: TRBJ1-5; abundance: few
CDR3nt: TGCGCCAGCAGCTTGGGCATAGCGGGGGCACAAGAGACCCAGTACTTC; CDR3aa: CASSLGIAGAQETQYF; v_gene: TRBV5-1; d_gene: TRBD2; j_gene: TRBJ2-5; abundance: .
CDR3nt: TGTGCCAGCAGCGACCCCCGGGTCCACTTCTTC; CDR3aa: CASSDPRVHFF; v_gene: TRBV7-2; d_gene: .; j_gene: TRBJ2-1; abundance: .
CDR3nt: TGTGCCAGCAGTGAAGCGTGGCAGGGAATAGGTCAGCCCCAGCATTTT; CDR3aa: CASSEAWQGIGQPQHF; v_gene: TRBV6-1; d_gene: .; j_gene: TRBJ1-5; abundance: .
CDR3nt: TGTGCCAGCAGCTTTAGCGGGAGGGCCTCCCAGCAGTACTTC; CDR3aa: CASSFSGRASQQYF; v_gene: TRBV7-9; d_gene: TRBD2; j_gene: TRBJ2-7; abundance: .
CDR3nt: TGTGCCAGCAGCCCCCGGGACAGTGGAAACACCATATATTTT; CDR3aa: CASSPRDSGNTIYF; v_gene: TRBV3-1/TRBV3-2; d_gene: TRBD1; j_gene: TRBJ1-3; abundance: .
CDR3nt: TGTGCCAGCAGTTTAACGGAGTATTCACCCCTCCACTTT; CDR3aa: CASSLTEYSPLHF; v_gene: TRBV28; d_gene: .; j_gene: TRBJ1-6; abundance: .
CDR3nt: TGTGCCACCAGTGATTCGCGACTAGCGGGAGATGAGCAGTTCTTC; CDR3aa: CATSDSRLAGDEQFF; v_gene: TRBV24-1; d_gene: TRBD2; j_gene: TRBJ2-1; abundance: .